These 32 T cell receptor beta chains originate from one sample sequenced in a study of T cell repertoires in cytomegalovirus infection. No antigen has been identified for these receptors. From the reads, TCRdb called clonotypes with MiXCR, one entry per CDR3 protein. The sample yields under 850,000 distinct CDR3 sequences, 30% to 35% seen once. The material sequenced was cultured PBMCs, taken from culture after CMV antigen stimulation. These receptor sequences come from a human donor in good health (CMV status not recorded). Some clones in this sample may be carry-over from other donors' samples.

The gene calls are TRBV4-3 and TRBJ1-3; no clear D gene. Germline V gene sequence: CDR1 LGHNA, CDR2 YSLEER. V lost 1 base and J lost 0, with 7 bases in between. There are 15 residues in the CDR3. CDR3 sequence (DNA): TGCGCCAGCAGCCAAGGTCGGGGCTCTGGAAACACCATATATTTT. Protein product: CASSQGRGSGNTIYF.

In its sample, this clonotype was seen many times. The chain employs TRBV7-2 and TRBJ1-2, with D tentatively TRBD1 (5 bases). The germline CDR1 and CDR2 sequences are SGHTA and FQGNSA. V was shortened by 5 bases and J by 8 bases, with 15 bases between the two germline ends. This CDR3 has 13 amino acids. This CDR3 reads CASSPGVGYGYTF. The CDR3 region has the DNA TGTGCCAGCAGCCCGGGGGTGGGTTACGGCTACACCTTC.

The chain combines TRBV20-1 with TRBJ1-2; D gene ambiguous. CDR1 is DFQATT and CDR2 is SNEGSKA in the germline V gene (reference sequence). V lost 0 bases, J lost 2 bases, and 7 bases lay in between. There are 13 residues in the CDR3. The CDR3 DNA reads TGCAGTGCTAGAGATTGGAGCAACTATGGCTACACCTTC. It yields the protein CSARDWSNYGYTF.

The CDR3 DNA follows: TGTGCCATCAGCCGACAGGGCCCGCATGAAAAACTGTTTTTT. Amino acids: CAISRQGPHEKLFF. The rearrangement links TRBV10-3 to TRBJ1-4; the match to TRBD1 covers 7 bases. This CDR3 comprises 14 residues. CDR1 and CDR2 (germline): ENHRY, SYGVKD. After removal of 6 bases from V and 6 bases from J, the junction contained 7 bases not matched to a gene.

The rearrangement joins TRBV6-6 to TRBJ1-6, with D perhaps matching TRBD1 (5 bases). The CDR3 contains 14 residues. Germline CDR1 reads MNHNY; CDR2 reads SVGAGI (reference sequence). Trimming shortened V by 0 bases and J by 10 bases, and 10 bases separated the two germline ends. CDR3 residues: CASSYSTAGSPLHF. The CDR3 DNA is TGTGCCAGCAGTTACTCGACAGCGGGCTCACCCCTCCACTTT.

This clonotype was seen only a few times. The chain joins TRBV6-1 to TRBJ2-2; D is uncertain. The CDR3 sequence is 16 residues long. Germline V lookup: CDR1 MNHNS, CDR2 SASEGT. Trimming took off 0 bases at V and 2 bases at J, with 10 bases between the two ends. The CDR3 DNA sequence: TGTGCCAGCAGTGAAGCCTTCAGAAGCAACACCGGGGAGCTGTTTTTT. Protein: CASSEAFRSNTGELFF.

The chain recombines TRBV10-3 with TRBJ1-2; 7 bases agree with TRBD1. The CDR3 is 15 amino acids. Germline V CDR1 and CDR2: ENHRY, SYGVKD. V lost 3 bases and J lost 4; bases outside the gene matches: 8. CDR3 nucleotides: TGTGCCATCAGTGATCGTCGACAGGGCCCCTATGGCTACACCTTC. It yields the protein CAISDRRQGPYGYTF.

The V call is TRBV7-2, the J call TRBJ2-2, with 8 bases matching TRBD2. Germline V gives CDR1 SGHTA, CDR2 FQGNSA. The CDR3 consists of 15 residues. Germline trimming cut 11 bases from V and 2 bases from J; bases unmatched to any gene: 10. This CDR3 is CADSPAGGNTGELFF. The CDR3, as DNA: TGTGCCGATAGCCCCGCGGGGGGCAACACCGGGGAGCTGTTTTTT.

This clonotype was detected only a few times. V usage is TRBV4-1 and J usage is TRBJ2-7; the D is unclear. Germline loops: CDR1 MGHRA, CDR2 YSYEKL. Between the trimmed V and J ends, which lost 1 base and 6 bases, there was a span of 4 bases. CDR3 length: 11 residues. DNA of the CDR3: TGCGCCAGCAGCCAAGGCCGCGAGCAGTACTTC. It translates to CASSQGREQYF.

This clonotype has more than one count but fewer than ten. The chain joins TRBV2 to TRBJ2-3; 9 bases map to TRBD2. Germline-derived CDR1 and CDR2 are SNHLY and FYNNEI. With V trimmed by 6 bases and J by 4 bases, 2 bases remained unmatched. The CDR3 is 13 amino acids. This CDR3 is CASRSGRSDTQYF. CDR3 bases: TGTGCCAGCAGGAGCGGGAGGTCAGATACGCAGTATTTT.

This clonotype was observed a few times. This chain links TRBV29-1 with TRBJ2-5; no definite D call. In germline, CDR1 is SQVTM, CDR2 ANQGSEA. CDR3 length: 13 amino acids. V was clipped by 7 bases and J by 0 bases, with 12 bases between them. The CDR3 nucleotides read TGCAGCGCTCGAACATCGTACCAAGAGACCCAGTACTTC. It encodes CSARTSYQETQYF.

CDR3 DNA: TGCGCCAGCAGTGAGTCTCGGGGGCCTAGCGGGAGACGTACAGATACGCAGTATTTT. This gives the protein CASSESRGPSGRRTDTQYF. The chain carries TRBV10-2 and TRBJ2-3; 10 bases match TRBD2. Trimming took 0 bases from V and 3 from J; bases not matched to a gene: 12. Per the germline V gene, CDR1 is WSHSY and CDR2 is SAAADI. The CDR3 spans 19 residues.

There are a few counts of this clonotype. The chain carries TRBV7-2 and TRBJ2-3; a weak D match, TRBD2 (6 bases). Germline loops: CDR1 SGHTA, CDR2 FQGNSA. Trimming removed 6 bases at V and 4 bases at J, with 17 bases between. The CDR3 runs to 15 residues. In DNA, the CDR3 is TGTGCCAGCAGGGGATGGAGGGAGAGGGCAGATACGCAGTATTTT. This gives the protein CASRGWRERADTQYF.

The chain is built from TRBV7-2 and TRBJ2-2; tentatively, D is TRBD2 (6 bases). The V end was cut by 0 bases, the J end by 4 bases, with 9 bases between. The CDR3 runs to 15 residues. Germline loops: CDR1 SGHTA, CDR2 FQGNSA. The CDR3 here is CASSLAGGLTGELFF. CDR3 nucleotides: TGTGCCAGCAGCTTAGCGGGAGGTCTCACCGGGGAGCTGTTTTTT.

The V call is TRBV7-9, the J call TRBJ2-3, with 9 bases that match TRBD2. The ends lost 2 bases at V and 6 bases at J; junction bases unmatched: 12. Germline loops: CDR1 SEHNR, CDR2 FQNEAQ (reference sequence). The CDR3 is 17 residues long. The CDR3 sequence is CASSLRRIGTSPDTQYF. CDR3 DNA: TGTGCCAGCAGCTTAAGGCGAATTGGGACTAGCCCCGATACGCAGTATTTT.

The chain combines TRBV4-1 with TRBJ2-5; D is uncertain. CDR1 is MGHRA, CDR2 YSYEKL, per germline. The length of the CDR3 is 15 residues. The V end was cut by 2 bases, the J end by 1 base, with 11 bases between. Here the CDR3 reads CASSQHQASQETQYF. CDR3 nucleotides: TGCGCCAGCAGCCAACATCAGGCCTCCCAAGAGACCCAGTACTTC.

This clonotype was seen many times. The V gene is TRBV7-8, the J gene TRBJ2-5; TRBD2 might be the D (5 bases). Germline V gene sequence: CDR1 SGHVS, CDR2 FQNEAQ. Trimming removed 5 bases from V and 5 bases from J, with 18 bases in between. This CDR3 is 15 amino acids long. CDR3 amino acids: CASSPEVRARETQYF. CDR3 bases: TGTGCCAGCAGCCCCGAGGTGCGGGCCCGTGAGACCCAGTACTTC.

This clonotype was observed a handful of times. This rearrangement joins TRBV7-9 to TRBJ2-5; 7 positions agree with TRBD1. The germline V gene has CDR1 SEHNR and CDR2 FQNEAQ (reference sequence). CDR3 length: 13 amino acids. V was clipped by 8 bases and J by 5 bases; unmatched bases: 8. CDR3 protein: CASQGDHLETQYF. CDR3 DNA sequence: TGTGCCAGCCAGGGGGATCATTTGGAGACCCAGTACTTC.

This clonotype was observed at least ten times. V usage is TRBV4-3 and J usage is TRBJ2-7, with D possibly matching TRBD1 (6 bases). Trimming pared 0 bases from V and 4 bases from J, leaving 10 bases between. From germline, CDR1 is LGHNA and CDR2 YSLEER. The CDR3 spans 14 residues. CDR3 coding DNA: TGCGCCAGCAGCCAAGATTGGGGGCGATACGAGCAGTACTTC. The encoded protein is CASSQDWGRYEQYF.

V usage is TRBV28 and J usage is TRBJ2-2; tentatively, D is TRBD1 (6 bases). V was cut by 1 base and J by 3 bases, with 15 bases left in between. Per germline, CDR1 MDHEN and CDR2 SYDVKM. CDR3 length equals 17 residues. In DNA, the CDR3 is TGTGCCAGCAGTTTATACGGGAACAGGGCGGACACCGGGGAGCTGTTTTTT. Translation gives CASSLYGNRADTGELFF.

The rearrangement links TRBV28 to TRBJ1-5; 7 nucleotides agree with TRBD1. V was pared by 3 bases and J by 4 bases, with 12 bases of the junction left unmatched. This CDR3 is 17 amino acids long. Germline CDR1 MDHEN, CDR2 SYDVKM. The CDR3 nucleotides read TGTGCCAGCAGTTTGCGGGCAATAAGGGGGCGAAATCAGCCCCAGCATTTT. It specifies CASSLRAIRGRNQPQHF.

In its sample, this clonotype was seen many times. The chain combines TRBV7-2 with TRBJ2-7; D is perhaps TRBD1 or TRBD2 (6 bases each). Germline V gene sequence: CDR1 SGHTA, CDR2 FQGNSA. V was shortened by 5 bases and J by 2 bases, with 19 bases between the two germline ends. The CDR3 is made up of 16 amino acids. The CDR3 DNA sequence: TGTGCCAGCAGCCCACTCGTGGGGGGCTCCCCCTACGAGCAGTACTTC. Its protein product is CASSPLVGGSPYEQYF.

Here the CDR3 reads CATSLAGGSDTQYF. The CDR3 DNA sequence: TGTGCCACCAGCTTAGCGGGCGGTTCAGATACGCAGTATTTT. J is TRBJ2-3 and V is TRBV15; 7 nucleotides line up with TRBD2. The CDR3 spans 14 residues. Germline V gene lookup returns CDR1 LNHNV and CDR2 YYDKDF (reference sequence). The trim removed 5 bases at V and 4 bases at J, leaving 6 bases unmatched. Full variable domain (missing parts from reference TRBV15 and TRBJ2-3): DAMVIQNPRYQVTQFGKPVTLSCSQTLNHNVMYWYQQKSSQAPKLLFHYYDKDFNNEADTPDNFQSRRPNTSFCFLDIRSPGLGDTAMYLCATSLAGGSDTQYFGPGTRLTVL.

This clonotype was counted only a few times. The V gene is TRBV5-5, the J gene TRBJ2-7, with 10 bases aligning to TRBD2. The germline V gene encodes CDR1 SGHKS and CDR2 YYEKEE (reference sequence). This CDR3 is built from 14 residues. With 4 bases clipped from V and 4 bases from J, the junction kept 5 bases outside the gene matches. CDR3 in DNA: TGTGCCAGCAGCCAGGGACTAGCGAGATACGAGCAGTACTTC. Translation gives CASSQGLARYEQYF.

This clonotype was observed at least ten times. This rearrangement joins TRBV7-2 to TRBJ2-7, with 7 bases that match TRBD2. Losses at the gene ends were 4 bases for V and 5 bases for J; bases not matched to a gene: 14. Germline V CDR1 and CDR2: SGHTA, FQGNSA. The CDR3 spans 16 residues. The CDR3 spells CASSSLSGRAKDEQYF. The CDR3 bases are TGTGCCAGCAGCTCCTTGTCAGGGAGGGCGAAGGACGAGCAGTACTTC.

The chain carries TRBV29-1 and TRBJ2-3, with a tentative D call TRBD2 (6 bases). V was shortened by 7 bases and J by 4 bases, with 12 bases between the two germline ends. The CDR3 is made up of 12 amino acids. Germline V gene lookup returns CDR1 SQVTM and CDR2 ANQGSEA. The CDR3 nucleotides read TGCAGCGCGGGCGGGGATGCAGATACGCAGTATTTT. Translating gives CSAGGDADTQYF.

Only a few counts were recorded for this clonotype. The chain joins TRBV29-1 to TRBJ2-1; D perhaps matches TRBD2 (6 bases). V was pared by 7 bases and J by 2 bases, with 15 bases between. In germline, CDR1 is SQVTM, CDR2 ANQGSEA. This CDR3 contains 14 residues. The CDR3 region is CSAARRLAYNEQFF. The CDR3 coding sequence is TGCAGCGCCGCCCGCCGACTAGCCTACAATGAGCAGTTCTTC.

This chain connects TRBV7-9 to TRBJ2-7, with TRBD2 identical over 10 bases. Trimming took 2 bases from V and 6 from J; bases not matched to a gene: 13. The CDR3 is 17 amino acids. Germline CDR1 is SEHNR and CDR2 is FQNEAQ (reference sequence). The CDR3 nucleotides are TGTGCCAGCAGCTTACACTTCTGGACTAGCGGAGTCCCCGAGCAGTACTTC. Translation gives CASSLHFWTSGVPEQYF.

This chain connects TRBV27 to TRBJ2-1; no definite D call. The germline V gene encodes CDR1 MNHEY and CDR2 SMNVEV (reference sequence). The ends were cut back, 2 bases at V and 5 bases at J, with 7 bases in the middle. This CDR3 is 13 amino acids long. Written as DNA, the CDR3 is TGTGCCAGCAGTTTAAGTTCTAACAATGAGCAGTTCTTC. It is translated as CASSLSSNNEQFF.

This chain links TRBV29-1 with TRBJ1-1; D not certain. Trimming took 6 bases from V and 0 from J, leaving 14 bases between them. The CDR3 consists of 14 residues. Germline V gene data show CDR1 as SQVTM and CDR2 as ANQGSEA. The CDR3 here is CSVSVRRLNTEAFF. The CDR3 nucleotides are TGCAGCGTCTCTGTGAGGCGGTTGAACACTGAAGCTTTCTTT.

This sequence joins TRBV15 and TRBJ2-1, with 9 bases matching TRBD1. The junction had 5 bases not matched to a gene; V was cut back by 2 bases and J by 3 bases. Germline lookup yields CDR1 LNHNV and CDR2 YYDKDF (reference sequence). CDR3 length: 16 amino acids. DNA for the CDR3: TGTGCCACCAGCAGAATTCCGGGACAGGGCTACAATGAGCAGTTCTTC. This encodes CATSRIPGQGYNEQFF.

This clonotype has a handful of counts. CDR3 sequence reads: CASSLVTGNNEQFF. In DNA form, the CDR3 reads TGTGCCAGCAGCTTAGTTACAGGAAACAATGAGCAGTTCTTC. The rearrangement joins TRBV7-2 to TRBJ2-1, with a possible D match to TRBD1 (5 bases). The germline gives CDR1 SGHTA, CDR2 FQGNSA. The CDR3 runs to 14 residues. V was pared by 1 base and J by 5 bases, with 9 bases between.